These T cell receptor beta chains were read from a single sample in a study of shared clonotypes between healthy human individuals. Produced via immunoSEQ multiplex PCR; TCRdb's table is partial and in-frame only. The data contain 450,000 to 500,000 clones, around 80% of them seen just once; the ten biggest clones take up over 10%. The sample was PBMCs. These TCRs come from a woman between 40 and 55 years old in good health. Some clones in this sample may be carry-over from other donors' samples. Both conserved end residues are part of each CDR3. The order of the fields is J gene, D gene, clone size, V gene, CDR3 length, CDR3 DNA, CDR3 protein. A D gene is named only where the DNA matches it firmly. Clone size appears in some rows only: once, few, many, or a class for an expanded clone.

TRBJ2-5,.,.,TRBV2,14,TGTGCCAGCAGTAGGCAGGGGCGAGGAGAGACCCAGTACTTC,CASSRQGRGETQYF
TRBJ2-7,.,.,TRBV21-1,15,TGTGCCAGCAGCAAAATGGGACTAGCGGGAGACGAGCAGTACTTC,CASSKMGLAGDEQYF
TRBJ2-5,.,many,TRBV7-9,13,TGTGCCAGCAGCTTAGTAGGGGGAGAGACCCAGTACTTC,CASSLVGGETQYF
TRBJ2-5,.,.,TRBV28,14,TGTGCCAGCAGTTTATCGGACTTCCAAGAGACCCAGTACTTC,CASSLSDFQETQYF
TRBJ2-4,.,.,TRBV30,16,TGTGCCTGGAGGCCCTTCCTCGACCAAGCCAAAAACATTCAGTACTTC,CAWRPFLDQAKNIQYF
TRBJ1-2,.,.,TRBV5-6,14,TGTGCCAGCAGCTTCCAGGCTAAGGACTATGGCTACACCTTC,CASSFQAKDYGYTF
TRBJ1-2,TRBD1,.,TRBV28,15,TGTGCCAGCAGTTTAATGGACAGGGGAGCCGTTGGCTACACCTTC,CASSLMDRGAVGYTF
TRBJ2-7,.,many,TRBV5-4,15,TGTGCCAGCAGCTTAGGGGTGGCTAGCTCCAACGAGCAGTACTTC,CASSLGVASSNEQYF
TRBJ2-7,.,once,TRBV2,13,TGTGCCAGCAGTGTGTGGGGGAGCGACGAGCAGTACTTC,CASSVWGSDEQYF
TRBJ1-5,TRBD1,.,TRBV5-8,15,TGTGCCAGCAGGATCGGGACAGTTAGCAATCAGCCCCAGCATTTT,CASRIGTVSNQPQHF
TRBJ2-7,.,many,TRBV4-2,16,TGTGCCAGCAGCCAAGACATGGGTGACAGCTCCTACGAGCAGTACTTC,CASSQDMGDSSYEQYF
TRBJ2-7,TRBD2,.,TRBV28,14,TGTGCCAGCAGGTCTAGCGGGAGAAGATACGAGCAGTACTTC,CASRSSGRRYEQYF
TRBJ1-5,.,.,TRBV15,15,TGTGCCACCAGCAGAGAGGGAAATAGCAATCAGCCCCAGCATTTT,CATSREGNSNQPQHF
TRBJ1-2,.,.,TRBV4-2,14,TGTGCCAGCAGCCAAGAGACAGCTAACTATGGCTACACCTTC,CASSQETANYGYTF
TRBJ1-1,TRBD1,.,TRBV28,16,TGTGCCAGCAGTTCTGGGAGGGGGCTGGTGAACACTGAAGCTTTCTTT,CASSSGRGLVNTEAFF
TRBJ1-6,.,once,TRBV7-2,14,TGTGCCAGCAGCTTGATGGTCGATAATTCACCCCTCCACTTT,CASSLMVDNSPLHF
TRBJ2-1,.,.,TRBV20-1,11,TGCAGTGCTAGGTCGTGGAATGAGCAGTTCTTC,CSARSWNEQFF
TRBJ2-7,TRBD1,.,TRBV11-2,16,TGTGCCAGCAGCATCCTACAGGGGACCCTCTCCTACGAGCAGTACTTC,CASSILQGTLSYEQYF
TRBJ2-3,TRBD1,.,TRBV6-5,15,TGTGCCAGCAGTTACAAGGGACAGGGCCCAGATACGCAGTATTTT,CASSYKGQGPDTQYF
TRBJ2-3,.,.,TRBV4-2,13,TGTGCCAGCAGCCTCCAGAGGGCAGATACGCAGTATTTT,CASSLQRADTQYF
TRBJ2-1,.,once,TRBV5-3,15,TGTGCCAGAAGTACGAAGCGGGTCTCCTACAATGAGCAGTTCTTC,CARSTKRVSYNEQFF
TRBJ2-7,.,.,TRBV18,13,TGTGCCAGCTCACCACCTGCCGCCCCCGAGCAGTACTTC,CASSPPAAPEQYF
TRBJ2-5,TRBD1,.,TRBV5-1,14,TGCGCCAGCAGCGTCAATACAGGGGCAGAGACCCAGTACTTC,CASSVNTGAETQYF
TRBJ1-1,.,few,TRBV13,14,TGTGCCAGCAGCGCCCGGGGGAAGAACACTGAAGCTTTCTTT,CASSARGKNTEAFF
TRBJ2-3,TRBD2,.,TRBV28,16,TGTGCCAGCAGTTTAAGGCGGGAGGGAGGCACAGATACGCAGTATTTT,CASSLRREGGTDTQYF
TRBJ2-5,.,many,TRBV2,10,TGTGCCAGCAGTGAGGCGAAGCAGTACTTC,CASSEAKQYF